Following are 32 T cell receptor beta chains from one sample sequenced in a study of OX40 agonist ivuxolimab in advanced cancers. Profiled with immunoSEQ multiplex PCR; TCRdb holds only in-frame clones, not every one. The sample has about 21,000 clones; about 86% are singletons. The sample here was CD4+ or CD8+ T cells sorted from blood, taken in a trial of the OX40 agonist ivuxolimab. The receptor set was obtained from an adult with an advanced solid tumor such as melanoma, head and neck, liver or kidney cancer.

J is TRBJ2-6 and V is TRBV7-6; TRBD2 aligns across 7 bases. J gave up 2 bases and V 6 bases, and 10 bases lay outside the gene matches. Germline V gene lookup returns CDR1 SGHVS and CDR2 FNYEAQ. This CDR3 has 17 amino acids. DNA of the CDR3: TGTGCCAGCAGTTACCAACTAGCGCCCACTGGGGCCAACGTCCTGACTTTC. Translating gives CASSYQLAPTGANVLTF.

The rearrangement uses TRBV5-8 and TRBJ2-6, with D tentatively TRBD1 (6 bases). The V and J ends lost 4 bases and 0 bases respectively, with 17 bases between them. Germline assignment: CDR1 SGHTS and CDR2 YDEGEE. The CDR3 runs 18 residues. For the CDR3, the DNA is TGTGCCAGCAGCCCAACAGGGCTTTTACCCTCTGGGGCCAACGTCCTGACTTTC. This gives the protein CASSPTGLLPSGANVLTF. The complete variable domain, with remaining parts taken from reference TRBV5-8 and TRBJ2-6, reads EAGVTQSPTHLIKTRGQQATLRCSPISGHTSVYWYQQALGLGLQFLLWYDEGEERNRGNFPPRFSGRQFPNYSSELNVNALELEDSALYLCASSPTGLLPSGANVLTFGAGSRLTVL.

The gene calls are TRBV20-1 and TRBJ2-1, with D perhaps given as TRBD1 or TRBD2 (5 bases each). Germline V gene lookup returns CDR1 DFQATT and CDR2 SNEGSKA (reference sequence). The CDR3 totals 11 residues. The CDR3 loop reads CSSGPSGEQFF. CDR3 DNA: TGCAGCTCGGGACCCTCGGGTGAGCAGTTCTTC.

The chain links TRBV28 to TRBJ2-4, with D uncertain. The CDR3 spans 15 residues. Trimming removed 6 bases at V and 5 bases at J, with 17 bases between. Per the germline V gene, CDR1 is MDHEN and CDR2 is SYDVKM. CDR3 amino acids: CASSEFGAIENIQYF. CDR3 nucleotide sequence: TGTGCCAGCAGCGAATTCGGTGCGATCGAAAACATTCAGTACTTC.

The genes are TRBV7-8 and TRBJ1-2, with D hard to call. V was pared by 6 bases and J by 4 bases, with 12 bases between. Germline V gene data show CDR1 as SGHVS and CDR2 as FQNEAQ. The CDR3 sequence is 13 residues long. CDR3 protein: CASSPYGSYGYTF. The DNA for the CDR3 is TGTGCCAGCAGTCCTTATGGGTCCTATGGCTACACCTTC.

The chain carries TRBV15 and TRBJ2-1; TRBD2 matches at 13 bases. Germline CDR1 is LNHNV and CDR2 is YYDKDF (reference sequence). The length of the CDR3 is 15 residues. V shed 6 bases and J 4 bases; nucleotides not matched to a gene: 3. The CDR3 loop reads CATSTSGRGYNEQFF. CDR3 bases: TGTGCCACCAGTACTAGCGGGAGGGGTTACAATGAGCAGTTCTTC. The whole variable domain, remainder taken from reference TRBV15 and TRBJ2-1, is DAMVIQNPRYQVTQFGKPVTLSCSQTLNHNVMYWYQQKSSQAPKLLFHYYDKDFNNEADTPDNFQSRRPNTSFCFLDIRSPGLGDTAMYLCATSTSGRGYNEQFFGPGTRLTVL.

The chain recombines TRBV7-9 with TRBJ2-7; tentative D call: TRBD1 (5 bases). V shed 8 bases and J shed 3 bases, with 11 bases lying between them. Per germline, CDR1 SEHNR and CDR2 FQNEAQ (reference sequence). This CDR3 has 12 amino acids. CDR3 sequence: CASSGDSYEQYF. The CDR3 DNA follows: TGTGCCAGCTCAGGAGACAGCTACGAGCAGTACTTC.

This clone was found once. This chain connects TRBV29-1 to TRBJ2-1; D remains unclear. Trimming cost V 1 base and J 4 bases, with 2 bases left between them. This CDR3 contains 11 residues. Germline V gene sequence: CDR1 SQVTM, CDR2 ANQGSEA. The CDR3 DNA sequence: TGCAGCGTTGAAGGTTACAATGAGCAGTTCTTC. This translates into CSVEGYNEQFF.

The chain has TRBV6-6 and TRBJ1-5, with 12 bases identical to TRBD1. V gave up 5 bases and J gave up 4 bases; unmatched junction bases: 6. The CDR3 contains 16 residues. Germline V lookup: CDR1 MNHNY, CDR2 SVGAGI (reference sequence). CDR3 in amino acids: CASSTGTGGTNQPQHF. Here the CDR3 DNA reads TGTGCCAGCAGTACCGGGACAGGGGGCACGAATCAGCCCCAGCATTTT.

The CDR3 loop is CSYAVSDYEQYF. CDR3 coding DNA: TGCAGCTACGCCGTCAGCGACTACGAGCAGTACTTC. The chain has TRBV29-1 and TRBJ2-7; D gene uncertain. The germline CDR1 and CDR2 sequences are SQVTM and ANQGSEA. Trimming shortened V by 8 bases and J by 3 bases, and 14 bases separated the two germline ends. CDR3 size: 12 residues.

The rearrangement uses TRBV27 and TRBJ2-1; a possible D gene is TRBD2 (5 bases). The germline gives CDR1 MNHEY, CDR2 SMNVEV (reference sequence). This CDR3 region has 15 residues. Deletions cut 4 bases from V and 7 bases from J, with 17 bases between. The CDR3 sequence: CASSSLESRGNEQFF. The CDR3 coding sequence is TGTGCCAGCAGTTCCCTGGAATCCCGGGGAAATGAGCAGTTCTTC.

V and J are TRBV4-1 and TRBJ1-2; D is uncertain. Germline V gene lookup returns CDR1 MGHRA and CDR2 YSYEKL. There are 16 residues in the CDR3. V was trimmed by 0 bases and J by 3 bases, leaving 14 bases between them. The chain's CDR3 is CASSQENSVTHYGYTF. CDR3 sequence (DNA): TGCGCCAGCAGCCAAGAAAACAGCGTGACTCACTATGGCTACACCTTC.

The CDR3 reads CSVVAAGPKKSYEQYF. CDR3 in DNA: TGCAGCGTGGTCGCCGCAGGGCCCAAAAAGTCCTACGAGCAGTACTTC. The J gene is TRBJ2-7, the V gene TRBV29-1; D perhaps matches TRBD1 (5 bases). Germline lookup yields CDR1 SQVTM and CDR2 ANQGSEA. The CDR3 runs to 16 residues. The ends were cut back, 6 bases at V and 1 base at J, with 22 bases in the middle.

CDR3 nucleotides: TGTGCCACCAGCAGAGATCAAGGGGGTTTCGAGCAGTACTTC. Protein product: CATSRDQGGFEQYF. The rearrangement uses TRBV15 and TRBJ2-7; a possible D gene is TRBD1 (6 bases). The CDR3 loop spans 14 amino acids. Germline V gene data show CDR1 as LNHNV and CDR2 as YYDKDF (reference sequence). Trimming shortened V by 0 bases and J by 6 bases, and 12 bases separated the two germline ends. The entire variable domain, with the rest obtained from reference TRBV15 and TRBJ2-7, is as follows: DAMVIQNPRYQVTQFGKPVTLSCSQTLNHNVMYWYQQKSSQAPKLLFHYYDKDFNNEADTPDNFQSRRPNTSFCFLDIRSPGLGDTAMYLCATSRDQGGFEQYFGPGTRLTVT.

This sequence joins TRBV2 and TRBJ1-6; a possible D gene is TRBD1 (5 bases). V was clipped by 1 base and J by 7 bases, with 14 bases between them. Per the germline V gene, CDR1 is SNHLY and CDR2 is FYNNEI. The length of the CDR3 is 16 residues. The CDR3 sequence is CASSEGTLYRNSPLHF. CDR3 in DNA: TGTGCCAGCAGTGAAGGGACACTCTATAGGAATTCACCCCTCCACTTT.

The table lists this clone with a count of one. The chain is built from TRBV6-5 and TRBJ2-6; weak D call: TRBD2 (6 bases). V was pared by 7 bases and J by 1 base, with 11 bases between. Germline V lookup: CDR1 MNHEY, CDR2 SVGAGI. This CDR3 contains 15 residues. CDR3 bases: TGTGCCAGCAAAGGGGAGGTATCTGGGGCCAACGTCCTGACTTTC. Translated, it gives CASKGEVSGANVLTF.

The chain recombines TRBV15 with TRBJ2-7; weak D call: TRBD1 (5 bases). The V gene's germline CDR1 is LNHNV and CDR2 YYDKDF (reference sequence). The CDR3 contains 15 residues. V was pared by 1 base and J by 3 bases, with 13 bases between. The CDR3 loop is CATSRGAGHLYEQYF. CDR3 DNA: TGTGCCACCAGCAGAGGGGCAGGGCACCTCTACGAGCAGTACTTC.

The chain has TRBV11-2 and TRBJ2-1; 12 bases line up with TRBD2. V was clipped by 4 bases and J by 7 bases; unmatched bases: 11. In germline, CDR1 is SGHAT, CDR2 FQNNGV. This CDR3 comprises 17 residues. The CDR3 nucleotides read TGTGCCAGCAGCTCAGGCCTAGCGGGAGGGCCGGGGAATGAGCAGTTCTTC. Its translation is CASSSGLAGGPGNEQFF.

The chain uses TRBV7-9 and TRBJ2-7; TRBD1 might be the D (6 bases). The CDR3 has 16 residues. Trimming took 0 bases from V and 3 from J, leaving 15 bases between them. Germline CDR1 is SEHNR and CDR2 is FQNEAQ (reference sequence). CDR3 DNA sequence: TGTGCCAGCAGCTTAGCTAGGGGGACCCCCTACTACGAGCAGTACTTC. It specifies CASSLARGTPYYEQYF.

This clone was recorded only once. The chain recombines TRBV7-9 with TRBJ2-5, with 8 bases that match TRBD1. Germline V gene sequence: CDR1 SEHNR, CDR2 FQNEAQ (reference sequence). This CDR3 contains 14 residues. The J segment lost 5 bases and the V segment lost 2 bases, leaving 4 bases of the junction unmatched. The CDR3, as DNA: TGTGCCAGCAGCTTACAGGGGGCGGAGGAGACCCAGTACTTC. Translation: CASSLQGAEETQYF.

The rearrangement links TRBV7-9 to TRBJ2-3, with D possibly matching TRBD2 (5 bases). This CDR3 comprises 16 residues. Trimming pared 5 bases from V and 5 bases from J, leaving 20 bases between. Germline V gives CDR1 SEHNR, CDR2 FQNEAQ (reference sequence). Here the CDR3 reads CASSPPLGSGEDTQYF. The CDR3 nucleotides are TGTGCCAGCAGCCCCCCACTGGGCTCCGGGGAAGATACGCAGTATTTT.

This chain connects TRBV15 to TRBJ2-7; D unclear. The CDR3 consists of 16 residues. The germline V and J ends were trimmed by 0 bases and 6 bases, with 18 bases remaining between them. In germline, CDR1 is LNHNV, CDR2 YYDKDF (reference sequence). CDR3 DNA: TGTGCCACCAGCAGAGATCGGGTATTGGGTATAGGCGAGCAGTACTTC. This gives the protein CATSRDRVLGIGEQYF.

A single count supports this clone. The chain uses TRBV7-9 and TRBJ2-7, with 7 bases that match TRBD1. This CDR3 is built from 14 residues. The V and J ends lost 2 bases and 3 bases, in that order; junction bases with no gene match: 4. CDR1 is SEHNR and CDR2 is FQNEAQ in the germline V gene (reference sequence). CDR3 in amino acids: CASSLTGTDYEQYF. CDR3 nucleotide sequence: TGTGCCAGCAGCTTAACCGGGACAGACTACGAGCAGTACTTC. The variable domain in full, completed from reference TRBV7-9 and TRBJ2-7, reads DTGVSQNPRHKITKRGQNVTFRCDPISEHNRLYWYRQTLGQGPEFLTYFQNEAQLEKSRLLSDRFSAERPKGSFSTLEIQRTEQGDSAMYLCASSLTGTDYEQYFGPGTRLTVT.

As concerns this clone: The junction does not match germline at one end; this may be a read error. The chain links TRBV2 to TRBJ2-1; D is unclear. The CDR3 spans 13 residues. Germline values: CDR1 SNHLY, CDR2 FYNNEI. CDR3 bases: TGTGCCAGCAGGGAAGTCTCCTACAATGAGCAGTTCTTC. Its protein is CASREVSYNEQFF.

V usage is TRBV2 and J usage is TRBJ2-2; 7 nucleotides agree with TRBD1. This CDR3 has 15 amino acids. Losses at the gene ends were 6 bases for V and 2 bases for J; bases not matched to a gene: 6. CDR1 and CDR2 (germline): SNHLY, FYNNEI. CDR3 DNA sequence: TGTGCCAGCAGCGCCGAGGGGGCAAACACCGGGGAGCTGTTTTTT. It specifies CASSAEGANTGELFF.

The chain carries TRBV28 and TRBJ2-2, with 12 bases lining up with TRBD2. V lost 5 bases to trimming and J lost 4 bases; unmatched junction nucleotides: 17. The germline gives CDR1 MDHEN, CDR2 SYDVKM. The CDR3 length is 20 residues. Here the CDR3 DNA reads TGTGCCAGCAGTCTCCCCTCCTGGACTAGCGGGACTGAGGGCACCGGGGAGCTGTTTTTT. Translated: CASSLPSWTSGTEGTGELFF.

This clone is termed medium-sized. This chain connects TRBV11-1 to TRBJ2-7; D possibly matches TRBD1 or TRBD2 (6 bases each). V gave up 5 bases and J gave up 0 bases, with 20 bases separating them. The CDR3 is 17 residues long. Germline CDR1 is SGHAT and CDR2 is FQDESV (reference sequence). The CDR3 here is CASSIFQGTALSYEQYF. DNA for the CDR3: TGTGCCAGCAGCATCTTCCAGGGGACTGCCCTCTCCTACGAGCAGTACTTC.

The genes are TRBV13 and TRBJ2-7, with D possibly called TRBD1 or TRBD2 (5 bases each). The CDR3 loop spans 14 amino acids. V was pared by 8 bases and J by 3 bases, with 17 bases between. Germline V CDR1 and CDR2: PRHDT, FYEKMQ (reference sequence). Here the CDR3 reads CASALSGHGYEQYF. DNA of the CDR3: TGTGCCAGCGCGCTGAGCGGACACGGCTACGAGCAGTACTTC.

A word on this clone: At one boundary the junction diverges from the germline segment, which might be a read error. As DNA, the CDR3 is TGTGCTAGCAGCCTCCCGACGGGACTAGCGGGATGCTCCCAAAGCGAGCAGTACTTC. It specifies CASSLPTGLAGCSQSEQYF. This chain connects TRBV7-7 to TRBJ2-7; 13 bases map to TRBD2. Germline V gene lookup returns CDR1 SSHAT and CDR2 FNYEAQ (reference sequence). This CDR3 comprises 19 residues.

As DNA, the CDR3 is TGTGCCAGCAGCTCCCCTTGGAGCTCCTACGAGCAGTACTTC. Translated: CASSSPWSSYEQYF. V gene TRBV7-9 combines with J gene TRBJ2-7; no definite D call. Germline V gives CDR1 SEHNR, CDR2 FQNEAQ (reference sequence). The V and J ends lost 4 bases and 0 bases respectively, with 10 bases between them. The CDR3 sequence is 14 residues long.

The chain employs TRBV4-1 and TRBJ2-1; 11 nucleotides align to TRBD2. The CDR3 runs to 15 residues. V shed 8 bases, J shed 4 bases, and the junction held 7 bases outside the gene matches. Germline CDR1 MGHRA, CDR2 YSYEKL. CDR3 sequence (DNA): TGCGCCAGCCAAGAAGGGACTAGCGGATACAATGAGCAGTTCTTC. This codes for CASQEGTSGYNEQFF.

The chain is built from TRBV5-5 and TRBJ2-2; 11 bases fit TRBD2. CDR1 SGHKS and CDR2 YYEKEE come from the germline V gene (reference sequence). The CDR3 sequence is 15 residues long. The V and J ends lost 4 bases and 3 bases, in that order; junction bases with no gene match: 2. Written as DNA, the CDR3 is TGTGCCAGCAGCCAACTAGCGGGAGACACCGGGGAGCTGTTTTTT. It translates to CASSQLAGDTGELFF.